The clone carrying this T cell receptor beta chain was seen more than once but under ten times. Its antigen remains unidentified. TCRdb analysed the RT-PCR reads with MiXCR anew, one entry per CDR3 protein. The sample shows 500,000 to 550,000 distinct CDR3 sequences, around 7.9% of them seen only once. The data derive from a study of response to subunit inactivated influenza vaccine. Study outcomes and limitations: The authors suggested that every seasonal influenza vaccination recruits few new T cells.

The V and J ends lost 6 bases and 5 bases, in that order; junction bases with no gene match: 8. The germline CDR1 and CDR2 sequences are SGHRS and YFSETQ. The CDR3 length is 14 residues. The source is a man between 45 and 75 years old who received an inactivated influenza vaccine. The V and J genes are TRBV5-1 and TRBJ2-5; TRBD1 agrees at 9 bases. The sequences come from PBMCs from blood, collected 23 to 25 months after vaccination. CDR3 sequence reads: CASTLVQGAETQYF. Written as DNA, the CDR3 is TGCGCCAGCACGTTAGTACAGGGGGCCGAGACCCAGTACTTC.